The present entry profiles one T cell receptor (beta chain) with its context. Authors' processing steps: Nucleated cell number was recorded as an estimate derived from reference gene primer amplification. Clones were read by immunoSEQ multiplex PCR, and TCRdb kept only the in-frame ones, dropping some. That table furnishes V, J and clone size, whereas the DNA furnished D and trimming. The table shows 300,000 to 400,000 clones, with approximately 87% occurring only once. Looked up from germline, CDR1 is LGHNA and CDR2 is YNFKEQ. Trimming pared 5 bases from V and 7 bases from J, leaving 23 bases between. The CDR3 is made up of 16 amino acids. The data belong to a study of blood T cell repertoires in COVID-19. About the study: Nucleic acid was either cDNA or gDNA, and it came from T cells, B-cell-depleted T cells, or PBMCs.

This chain connects TRBV4-2 to TRBJ1-1; D might be TRBD1 (6 bases). The sequencing input was peripheral blood. The receptor comes from a woman aged 45-59 years with active or convalescent COVID-19. This CDR3 reads CASSVQESTGYGEAFF. As DNA, the CDR3 is TGTGCCAGCAGCGTACAAGAATCGACAGGTTATGGTGAAGCTTTCTTT.